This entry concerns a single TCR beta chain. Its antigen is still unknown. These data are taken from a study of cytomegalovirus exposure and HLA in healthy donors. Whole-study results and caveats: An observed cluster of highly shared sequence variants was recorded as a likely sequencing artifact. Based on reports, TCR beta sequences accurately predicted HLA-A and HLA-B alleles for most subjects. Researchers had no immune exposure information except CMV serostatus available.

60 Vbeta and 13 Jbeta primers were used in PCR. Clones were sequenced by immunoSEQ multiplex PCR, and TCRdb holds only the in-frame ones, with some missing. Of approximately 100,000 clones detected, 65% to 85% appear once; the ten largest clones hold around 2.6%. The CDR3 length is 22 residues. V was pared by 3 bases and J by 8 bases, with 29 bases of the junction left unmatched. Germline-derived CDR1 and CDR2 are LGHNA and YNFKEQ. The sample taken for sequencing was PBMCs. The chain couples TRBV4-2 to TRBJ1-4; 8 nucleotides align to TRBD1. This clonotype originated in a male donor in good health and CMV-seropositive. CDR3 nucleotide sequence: TGTGCCAGCAGCCATTCCGGACAGGGAGAAGAATGGGTCAATAGGGTTCACGAAAAACTGTTTTTT. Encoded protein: CASSHSGQGEEWVNRVHEKLFF.